These T cell receptor beta chains were read from a single sample in a study of cytomegalovirus exposure and HLA in healthy donors. Sequencing used immunoSEQ multiplex PCR; TCRdb keeps in-frame clones, though not all of them. The sample has roughly 100,000 clones, approximately 14% seen once; the top ten hold 0.83%. Sequences were obtained from PBMCs. The source of these receptors is a female donor in good health and CMV-seronegative. CDR3s include the opening cysteine and the closing phenylalanine or tryptophan. Fields, in order: CDR3 protein, clone size, D gene, V gene. The D gene is left open where the match is weak. Clone size, where shown, is once, few, many, or a class for clones that have expanded.

CASSLARSSYEQYF . . TRBV7-8
CASSENRNEKLFF . . TRBV27
CSVEQGAYEAFF few TRBD1 TRBV29-1
CASRLTGTGVYTF . TRBD1 TRBV28
CASSYGGNYGYTF . . TRBV5-6
CASSPPTGIEETNEKLFF few TRBD1 TRBV18
CASAQGGRANEQFF . . TRBV4-2
CASSDSAANTGELFF . . TRBV10-1
CASSLGREGTGELFF . TRBD2 TRBV5-5
CASSQDSREYEQYF . . TRBV4-3
CASSSGLGQFF few . TRBV19
CASSVELGGEQYF . . TRBV9
CASSQGTGTNEKLFF few . TRBV4-3
CASSPRPAGRSYNEQFF few . TRBV7-9
CASCLAGVLSGQFF few TRBD2 TRBV2
CATLGTGGNQPQHF few TRBD1 TRBV19
CASSEAYPTSGYEQYF . . TRBV6-1
CASSYSTGAWGTEAFF few TRBD1 TRBV6-5
CASSVPLPDSYEQYF . . TRBV11-3
CASSSMNVGGNTEAFF few . TRBV11-2
CAWSNRDYGYTF few . TRBV30
CASGLRPGQGFDEQYF . TRBD1 TRBV12-5
CSVMGVSYEQYF few . TRBV29-1
CATSTLDRAADTQYF . TRBD1 TRBV15